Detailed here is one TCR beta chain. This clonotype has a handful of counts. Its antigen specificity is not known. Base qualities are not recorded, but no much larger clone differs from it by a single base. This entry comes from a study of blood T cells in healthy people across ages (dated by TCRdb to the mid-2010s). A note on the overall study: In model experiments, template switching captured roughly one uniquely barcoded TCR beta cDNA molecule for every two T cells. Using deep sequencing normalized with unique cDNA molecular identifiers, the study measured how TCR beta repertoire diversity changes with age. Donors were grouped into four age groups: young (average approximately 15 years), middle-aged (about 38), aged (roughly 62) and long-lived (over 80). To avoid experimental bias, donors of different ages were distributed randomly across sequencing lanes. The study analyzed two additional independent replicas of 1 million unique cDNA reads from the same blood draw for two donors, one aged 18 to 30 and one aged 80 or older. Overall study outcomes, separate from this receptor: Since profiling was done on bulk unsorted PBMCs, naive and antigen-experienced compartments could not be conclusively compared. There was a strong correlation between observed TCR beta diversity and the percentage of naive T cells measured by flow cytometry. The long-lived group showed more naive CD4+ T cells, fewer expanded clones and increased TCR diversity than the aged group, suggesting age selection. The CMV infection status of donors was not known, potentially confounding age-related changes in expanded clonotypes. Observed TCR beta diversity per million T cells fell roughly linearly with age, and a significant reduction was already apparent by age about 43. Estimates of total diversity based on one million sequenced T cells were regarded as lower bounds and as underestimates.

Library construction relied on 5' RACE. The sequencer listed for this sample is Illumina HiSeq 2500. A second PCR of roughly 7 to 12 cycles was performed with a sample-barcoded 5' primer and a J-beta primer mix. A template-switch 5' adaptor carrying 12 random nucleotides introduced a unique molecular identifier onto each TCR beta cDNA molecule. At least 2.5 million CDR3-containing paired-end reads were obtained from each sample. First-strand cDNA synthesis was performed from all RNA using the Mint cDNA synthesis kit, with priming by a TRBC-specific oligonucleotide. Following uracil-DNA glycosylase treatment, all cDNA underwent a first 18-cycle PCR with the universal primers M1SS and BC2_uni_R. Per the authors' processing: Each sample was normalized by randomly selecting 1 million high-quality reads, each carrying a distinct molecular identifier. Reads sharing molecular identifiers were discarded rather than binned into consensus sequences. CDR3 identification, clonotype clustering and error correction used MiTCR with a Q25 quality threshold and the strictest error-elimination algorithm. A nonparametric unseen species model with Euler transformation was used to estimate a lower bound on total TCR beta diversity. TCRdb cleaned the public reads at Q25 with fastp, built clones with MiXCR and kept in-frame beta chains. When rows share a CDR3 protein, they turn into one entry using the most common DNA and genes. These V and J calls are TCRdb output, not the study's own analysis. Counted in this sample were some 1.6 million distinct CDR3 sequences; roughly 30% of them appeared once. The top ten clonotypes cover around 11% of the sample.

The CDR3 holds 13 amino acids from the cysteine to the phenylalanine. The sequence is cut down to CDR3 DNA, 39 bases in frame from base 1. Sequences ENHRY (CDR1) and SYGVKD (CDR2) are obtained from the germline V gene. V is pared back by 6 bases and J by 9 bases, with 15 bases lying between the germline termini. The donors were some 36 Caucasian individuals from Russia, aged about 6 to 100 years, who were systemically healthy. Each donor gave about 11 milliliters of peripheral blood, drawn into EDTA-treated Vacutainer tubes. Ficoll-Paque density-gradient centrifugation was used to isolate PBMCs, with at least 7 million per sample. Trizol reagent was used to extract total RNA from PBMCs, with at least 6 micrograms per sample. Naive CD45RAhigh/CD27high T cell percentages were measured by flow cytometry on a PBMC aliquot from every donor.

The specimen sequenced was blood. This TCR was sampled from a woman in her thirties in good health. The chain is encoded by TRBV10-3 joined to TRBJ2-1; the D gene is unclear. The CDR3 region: CAIRASVDAEQFF. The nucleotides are TGTGCCATCAGAGCCTCGGTGGACGCTGAGCAGTTCTTC.